This T cell receptor (beta chain) is drawn from a study of T cells in Graves' hyperthyroidism and ophthalmopathy. General study findings and limits: Ophthalmopathy stood apart from stable hyperthyroidism in a 13 V-J model.

Of note for this clonotype: No antigen is known for it.

The germline V and J ends were trimmed by 7 bases and 2 bases, with 17 bases remaining between them. CDR1 is SGHAT and CDR2 is FQNNGV in the germline V gene. The CDR3 is 15 residues long. RNA transcripts were the template for amplifying TCR beta CDR3 regions. Initially, a first-round RT-PCR of the TCR CDR3 employed the HTBI primer set. From the multiplex PCR reads, TCRdb called clonotypes with MiXCR, one entry per CDR3 protein. This table has about 290,000 distinct CDR3 sequences, roughly a fifth appearing once. Material: blood. The rearrangement joins TRBV11-2 to TRBJ2-5, with D possibly being TRBD1 or TRBD2 (6 bases each). This TCR derives from a man between 50 and 59 years old with Graves' ophthalmopathy. CDR3 sequence reads: CASTRHQGRQETQYF. Here the CDR3 DNA reads TGTGCCAGCACACGGCATCAGGGGAGGCAAGAGACCCAGTACTTC.